Listed below are T cell receptor beta chains from one sample, sequenced in a study of tumor-infiltrating lymphocytes in primary liver carcinoma. TCRdb ran MiXCR on the multiplex PCR reads and lists one entry per CDR3 protein. The top ten hold about 7.1% of the sample, which has about 200,000 distinct CDR3 sequences, about two thirds seen once. The sample consisted of peripheral blood. The receptors stem from a woman aged 55-69 years with primary liver carcinoma and hepatitis B virus infection. CDR3s include the opening cysteine and the closing phenylalanine or tryptophan. A row's size may be missing; if present it is once, few, many or a size class.

j_gene: TRBJ1-5; abundance: .; v_gene: TRBV6-5; CDR3aa: CASLWQANQPQHF
j_gene: TRBJ2-7; abundance: .; v_gene: TRBV7-3; CDR3aa: CASSLGGQTYEQYF
j_gene: TRBJ2-2; abundance: many; v_gene: TRBV4-1; CDR3aa: CASSRAEGPNTGELFF
j_gene: TRBJ2-2; abundance: .; v_gene: TRBV4-1; CDR3aa: CASGPLPLTGNTGELFF
j_gene: TRBJ2-2; abundance: few; v_gene: TRBV12-3/TRBV12-4; CDR3aa: CASSPGLAGGPNTGELFF
j_gene: TRBJ1-5; abundance: .; v_gene: TRBV5-5; CDR3aa: CASHRGALPQPQHF
j_gene: TRBJ2-2; abundance: .; v_gene: TRBV11-3; CDR3aa: CASNPGTSKTGELFF
j_gene: TRBJ2-3; abundance: many; v_gene: TRBV5-5; CDR3aa: CASSPASTDTQYF
j_gene: TRBJ2-2; abundance: .; v_gene: TRBV6-1; CDR3aa: CTSRGGQGVTGELFF
j_gene: TRBJ2-3; abundance: .; v_gene: TRBV28; CDR3aa: CASSLVRGSIDTQYF